This record concerns one T cell receptor beta chain sequence. This entry belongs to a study of T-cell reconstitution after alpha-beta-depleted transplantation in children. Using unique molecular identifiers, the investigators prepared the TCRbeta library. MiXCR was run by TCRdb on the PCR reads, yielding one entry per CDR3 protein. The sample includes 250,000 to 350,000 distinct CDR3 sequences, nearly 10% of them seen just once. Germline CDR1 and CDR2: LNHDA and SQIVND (reference sequence). The CDR3 has 12 residues. Trimming removed 6 bases from V and 7 bases from J, with 12 bases in between. The material was PBMCs from the stem cell graft donor, obtained from the stem cell graft. The J gene is TRBJ1-1, the V gene TRBV19; no clear D. This clonotype originated in a human donor who donated a stem cell graft to a child with SCID. The CDR3 nucleotides are TGTGCCAGTAGGACCACACCAGGTGAAGCTTTCTTT. This sequence encodes CASRTTPGEAFF.